One sample yielded the 2 T cell receptor beta chains listed below, sequenced in a study of shared clonotypes between healthy human individuals. The method was immunoSEQ multiplex PCR; TCRdb's version includes in-frame clones alone and lacks a portion of them. This sample yields hundreds of thousands of clones, of which roughly three quarters are seen a single time; around 13% belongs to the top ten. Sequencing was carried out using PBMCs. Receptor source: a woman in her thirties or forties in good health. Some clones in this sample may be carry-over from other donors' samples.

This clone occurred once. A far larger clone lies a single base away; this is likely a read error. Here the CDR3 DNA reads TGTGCCAGCAGCCTCCGGGACAAGGCTTACCAAGAGACCCAGTACTTC. Residues: CASSLRDKAYQETQYF. The chain carries TRBV7-9 and TRBJ2-5; a weak D match, TRBD1 (6 bases). This CDR3 spans 16 amino acids. Trimming took 5 bases from V and 0 from J, leaving 16 bases between them. CDR1 is SEHNR, CDR2 FQNEAQ, per germline (reference sequence).

The rearrangement joins TRBV7-3 to TRBJ2-1, with D uncertain. Germline-derived CDR1 and CDR2 are SGHTA and FQGTGA. The germline V and J ends were trimmed by 6 bases and 2 bases, with 5 bases remaining between them. The CDR3 contains 12 residues. The CDR3 DNA reads TGTGCCAGCAGTGATACCTACAATGAGCAGTTCTTC. Translation gives CASSDTYNEQFF.